This T cell receptor (beta chain) is drawn from a study of shared clonotypes between healthy human individuals. Overall study context: There were three CD4 naive, three CD4 memory, two CD8 naive and one CD8 memory plates per donor.

Several immunoSEQ plates received, in even portions, the genomic DNA of each subset. Measured with immunoSEQ multiplex PCR; TCRdb has only the in-frame clones, and not every one. The table lists about 600,000 clones, roughly 98% of them singletons. Study results and caveats: Naive subsets, compared against memory subsets, generally had larger estimated richness values.

CD45RO-negative cells were positively selected for CCR7, leaving out terminally differentiated effector memory CD45RA+ cells. This CDR3 region has 13 residues. The germline gives CDR1 SGHTS, CDR2 YDEGEE. Trimming shortened V by 0 bases and J by 6 bases, and 10 bases separated the two germline ends. On this clone: Its antigen remains unidentified.

This clonotype was obtained from a man aged 25 to 45 in good health. The sample was naive CD8+ T cells sorted from blood. The genes are TRBV5-8 and TRBJ2-7; possibly TRBD2 for D (6 bases). CDR3 sequence reads: CASSLGSGGEQYF. The CDR3 nucleotides read TGTGCCAGCAGCTTGGGGTCCGGGGGCGAGCAGTACTTC.